What follows are 24 T cell receptor beta chains derived from one specimen sequenced in a study of shared clonotypes between healthy human individuals. Sequenced by immunoSEQ multiplex PCR; TCRdb stores in-frame clones only, minus some. The table lists around 1 million clones, roughly 72% of them singletons. The source material was memory CD4+ T cells sorted from blood. Subset described: CD45RA-negative fraction. All receptors derive from a young man in good health.

The chain employs TRBV11-2 and TRBJ1-1; a weak D match, TRBD1 (6 bases). The ends were cut back, 4 bases at V and 7 bases at J, with 10 bases in the middle. Germline V gene sequence: CDR1 SGHAT, CDR2 FQNNGV. CDR3 size: 12 residues. The CDR3 loop is CASSSRGGEAFF. CDR3 nucleotide sequence: TGTGCCAGCAGCTCCAGGGGCGGTGAAGCTTTCTTT.

This clone was recorded only once. This rearrangement joins TRBV18 to TRBJ2-1; a weak D match, TRBD1 (5 bases). Germline loops: CDR1 KGHSH, CDR2 LQKENI. V lost 1 base, J lost 3 bases, and 10 bases lay in between. This CDR3 has 15 amino acids. The CDR3 DNA reads as TGTGCCAGCTCACCACAGGCAGGGTTCTACAATGAGCAGTTCTTC. This encodes CASSPQAGFYNEQFF. Full variable domain (rest looked up from reference TRBV18 and TRBJ2-1): NAGVMQNPRHLVRRRGQEARLRCSPMKGHSHVYWYRQLPEEGLKFMVYLQKENIIDESGMPKERFSAEFPKEGPSILRIQQVVRGDSAAYFCASSPQAGFYNEQFFGPGTRLTVL.

The rearrangement uses TRBV9 and TRBJ1-6; D is unresolved. The V end was cut by 0 bases, the J end by 10 bases, with 8 bases between. Germline V gene data show CDR1 as SGDLS and CDR2 as YYNGEE. The CDR3 consists of 13 residues. In DNA, the CDR3 is TGTGCCAGCAGCGTAGTCGACGGGTCACCCCTCCACTTT. It translates to CASSVVDGSPLHF. The full variable domain, completed using reference TRBV9 and TRBJ1-6, is DSGVTQTPKHLITATGQRVTLRCSPRSGDLSVYWYQQSLDQGLQFLIQYYNGEERAKGNILERFSAQQFPDLHSELNLSSLELGDSALYFCASSVVDGSPLHFGNGTRLTVT.

The chain links TRBV6-6 to TRBJ2-3, with a weak D call TRBD1 (6 bases). Germline CDR1 MNHNY, CDR2 SVGAGI (reference sequence). The CDR3 covers 12 residues. The V and J ends lost 7 bases and 7 bases respectively, with 12 bases between them. DNA of the CDR3: TGTGCCAGCACCCAGGGGTCCAATACGCAGTATTTT. It encodes CASTQGSNTQYF.

The chain combines TRBV2 with TRBJ2-3; D unresolved. The germline gives CDR1 SNHLY, CDR2 FYNNEI. V lost 6 bases and J lost 6, with 4 bases in between. The CDR3 spans 10 residues. The CDR3 DNA is TGTGCCAGCAGGGTTGATACGCAGTATTTT. Amino acids: CASRVDTQYF.

V usage is TRBV5-1 and J usage is TRBJ1-2; D uncertain. Germline V gene lookup returns CDR1 SGHRS and CDR2 YFSETQ. This CDR3 comprises 14 residues. Deletions cut 0 bases from V and 6 bases from J, with 12 bases between. This CDR3 reads CASSLGNSGNGYTF. Here the CDR3 DNA reads TGCGCCAGCAGCTTGGGGAACTCGGGGAATGGCTACACCTTC. The entire variable domain, with the rest obtained from reference TRBV5-1 and TRBJ1-2, is as follows: KAGVTQTPRYLIKTRGQQVTLSCSPISGHRSVSWYQQTPGQGLQFLFEYFSETQRNKGNFPGRFSGRQFSNSRSEMNVSTLELGDSALYLCASSLGNSGNGYTFGSGTRLTVV.

This clone was observed many times. The V gene is TRBV4-1, the J gene TRBJ2-3; 9 bases align to TRBD2. CDR3 size: 17 residues. Germline CDR1 is MGHRA and CDR2 is YSYEKL. The V and J ends lost 1 base and 5 bases, in that order; junction bases with no gene match: 10. DNA for the CDR3: TGCGCCAGCAGCCAAGGGGCGGTAGCGGGAGCCAGAGATACGCAGTATTTT. Protein: CASSQGAVAGARDTQYF.

This chain's CDR3 is CASIISTGSYGYTF. The CDR3 bases are TGTGCCAGCATTATCTCGACAGGGAGCTATGGCTACACCTTC. V gene TRBV6-1 combines with J gene TRBJ1-2; 7 bases map to TRBD1. J lost 4 bases, V lost 7 bases, and 9 bases had no gene match. The CDR3 is 14 amino acids. In germline, CDR1 is MNHNS, CDR2 SASEGT.

This clone has a single count. This chain uses TRBV30 with TRBJ1-4, with unresolved D. Germline V lookup: CDR1 GTSNPN, CDR2 SVGIG (reference sequence). CDR3 length: 12 residues. Trimming took 3 bases from V and 6 from J, leaving 8 bases between them. Here the CDR3 reads CAWRESYEKLFF. CDR3 DNA: TGTGCCTGGAGGGAGAGCTATGAAAAACTGTTTTTT.

The rearrangement uses TRBV5-1 and TRBJ2-1, with D perhaps given as TRBD1 or TRBD2 (7 bases each). This CDR3 spans 15 amino acids. Trimming cost V 9 bases and J 0 bases, with 16 bases left between them. The germline V gene encodes CDR1 SGHRS and CDR2 YFSETQ. The CDR3 sequence: CATSQGGASYNEQFF. CDR3 coding DNA: TGCGCCACCAGTCAGGGGGGGGCCTCCTACAATGAGCAGTTCTTC. The full variable domain, in which reference TRBV5-1 and TRBJ2-1 provide the parts outside the CDR3, is KAGVTQTPRYLIKTRGQQVTLSCSPISGHRSVSWYQQTPGQGLQFLFEYFSETQRNKGNFPGRFSGRQFSNSRSEMNVSTLELGDSALYLCATSQGGASYNEQFFGPGTRLTVL.

V gene TRBV6-5 combines with J gene TRBJ2-1; 8 bases are a match to TRBD1. This CDR3 is 15 amino acids long. Germline lookup yields CDR1 MNHEY and CDR2 SVGAGI. V lost 6 bases and J lost 2; bases outside the gene matches: 6. This chain's CDR3 is CASRHSGGTYNEQFF. Written as DNA, the CDR3 is TGTGCCAGCAGACACTCAGGGGGCACCTACAATGAGCAGTTCTTC.

The chain links TRBV28 to TRBJ2-3; 11 nucleotides agree with TRBD2. This CDR3 spans 14 amino acids. The germline V gene encodes CDR1 MDHEN and CDR2 SYDVKM. The junction had 3 bases not matched to a gene; V was cut back by 5 bases and J by 5 bases. CDR3 sequence reads: CASSGTSGQDTQYF. The CDR3 DNA reads TGTGCCAGCAGTGGGACTAGCGGACAAGATACGCAGTATTTT.

About this clone itself: Other DNA sequences in the same sample also yield this CDR3. V usage is TRBV5-1 and J usage is TRBJ1-5, with a possible D match to TRBD1 (6 bases). The V and J ends lost 0 bases and 0 bases respectively, with 7 bases between them. The CDR3 has 15 amino acids. CDR1 SGHRS and CDR2 YFSETQ come from the germline V gene. The CDR3 reads CASSLEGGSNQPQHF. The CDR3 nucleotides are TGCGCCAGCAGCTTGGAAGGGGGTAGCAATCAGCCCCAGCATTTT.

The chain has TRBV2 and TRBJ1-3, with D possibly matching TRBD1 (6 bases). In germline, CDR1 is SNHLY, CDR2 FYNNEI. This CDR3 is built from 14 residues. Trimming cost V 10 bases and J 2 bases, with 15 bases left between them. CDR3 coding DNA: TGTGCCACCTCTCCGGGGGCCGCTGGAAACACCATATATTTT. Translating it yields CATSPGAAGNTIYF.

This clone was counted between two and nine times. At the DNA level, this CDR3 is encoded by other sequences in the same sample as well. The rearrangement links TRBV7-6 to TRBJ2-7; TRBD1 matches 7 bases. Germline V gives CDR1 SGHVS, CDR2 FNYEAQ. This CDR3 contains 15 residues. The ends lost 1 base at V and 0 bases at J; junction bases unmatched: 3. The CDR3 nucleotides read TGTGCCAGCAGCTTAGGTGGGACAGCCTCCTACGAGCAGTACTTC. Its translation: CASSLGGTASYEQYF.

The genes are TRBV5-6 and TRBJ2-1; possibly TRBD2 for D (6 bases). Germline CDR1 SGHDT, CDR2 YYEEEE. Trimming left V 4 bases short and J 10 bases short, with 12 bases between. This CDR3 is 12 amino acids long. CDR3 in amino acids: CASSIRDLEQFF. CDR3 bases: TGTGCCAGCAGCATACGGGACTTGGAGCAGTTCTTC.

Turning to this clone: This same CDR3 is encoded by further DNA sequences in the sample. The J gene is TRBJ1-2, the V gene TRBV11-2; 8 bases agree with TRBD1. V lost 4 bases, J lost 8 bases, and 6 bases stayed unmatched. Germline assignment: CDR1 SGHAT and CDR2 FQNNGV. CDR3 length equals 13 residues. The chain's CDR3 is CASSSDRAAGYTF. The CDR3 DNA reads as TGTGCCAGCAGCTCGGACAGGGCTGCGGGCTACACCTTC.

The J gene is TRBJ1-1, the V gene TRBV2; D not resolved. The CDR3 contains 13 residues. Trimming stripped 8 bases from V and 4 bases from J, with 14 bases between. Germline assignment: CDR1 SNHLY and CDR2 FYNNEI. The CDR3 nucleotides read TGTGCCAGCCAACCCCCGGCGACCACTGAAGCTTTCTTT. Encoded protein: CASQPPATTEAFF.

This chain uses TRBV5-4 with TRBJ2-5; 8 bases are a match to TRBD1. This CDR3 is built from 15 residues. V gave up 4 bases and J gave up 5 bases; unmatched junction bases: 10. CDR1 SGHNT and CDR2 YYREEE come from the germline V gene (reference sequence). The CDR3 here is CASSADRVNAETQYF. Here the CDR3 DNA reads TGTGCCAGCAGCGCGGACAGGGTGAATGCCGAGACCCAGTACTTC.

This clone was seen a handful of times. The chain is built from TRBV29-1 and TRBJ1-1, with 7 bases matching TRBD1. CDR3 size: 13 residues. Germline V CDR1 and CDR2: SQVTM, ANQGSEA. V lost 7 bases and J lost 0; bases outside the gene matches: 5. The CDR3 loop is CSATGQLNTEAFF. For the CDR3, the DNA is TGCAGCGCGACGGGACAGTTGAACACTGAAGCTTTCTTT.

The J gene is TRBJ2-7, the V gene TRBV7-2; D may match TRBD1 or TRBD2 (5 bases each). The CDR3 covers 14 residues. CDR1 is SGHTA, CDR2 FQGNSA, per germline. Trimming shortened V by 1 base and J by 5 bases, and 12 bases separated the two germline ends. The CDR3, as DNA: TGTGCCAGCAGCTTAGGTGGGACCGGGGACGAGCAGTACTTC. Its protein is CASSLGGTGDEQYF.

CDR3 protein: CASSSGGQTEAFF. For the CDR3, the DNA is TGTGCCAGCAGCTCGGGGGGGCAGACTGAAGCTTTCTTT. J is TRBJ1-1 and V is TRBV11-3; the D gene is possibly TRBD1 (6 bases). The CDR3 spans 13 residues. Per germline, CDR1 SGHNT and CDR2 YENEEA. V lost 4 bases to trimming and J lost 5 bases, with 11 bases between them.

This rearrangement joins TRBV10-3 to TRBJ2-1, with a possible D match to TRBD1 (5 bases). The CDR3 has 14 amino acids. The germline gives CDR1 ENHRY, CDR2 SYGVKD. Deletions cut 4 bases from V and 1 base from J, with 8 bases between. The CDR3 here is CAISGGTSYNEQFF. The CDR3 DNA is TGTGCCATCAGTGGGGGCACTTCCTACAATGAGCAGTTCTTC.

This chain links TRBV4-1 with TRBJ2-1; weak D call: TRBD1 (6 bases). The V end lost 0 bases, the J end lost 6 bases, and 12 bases lay between the germline ends. This CDR3 is built from 15 residues. Germline assignment: CDR1 MGHRA and CDR2 YSYEKL. The CDR3 loop reads CASSQEGADSNEQFF. CDR3 nucleotides: TGCGCCAGCAGCCAAGAGGGGGCTGACTCCAATGAGCAGTTCTTC.